Below, 15 T cell receptor beta chains from the same sample are listed, as sequenced in a study of cytomegalovirus exposure and HLA in healthy donors. The PCR made use of 60 Vbeta and 13 Jbeta primers. Profiling relied on immunoSEQ multiplex PCR, and the TCRdb table lists in-frame clones only, not all of them. The sample shows about 170,000 clones, around 74% of them seen only once. The sequenced sample was PBMCs. The receptors here all came from a female donor in good health and CMV-seronegative.

The V call is TRBV30, the J call TRBJ1-2; 8 bases agree with TRBD1. Germline V gene data show CDR1 as GTSNPN and CDR2 as SVGIG (reference sequence). The CDR3 covers 13 residues. The V and J ends lost 1 base and 5 bases, in that order; junction bases with no gene match: 3. For the CDR3, the DNA is TGTGCCTGGAGTGGGGACAGGATATATGGCTACACCTTC. Translation gives CAWSGDRIYGYTF.

The rearrangement uses TRBV9 and TRBJ1-3; no firm D call. Per germline, CDR1 SGDLS and CDR2 YYNGEE. V dropped 0 bases and J dropped 5 bases, with 9 bases sitting between them. The CDR3 spans 14 residues. CDR3 protein: CASSVGSSRNTIYF. The CDR3 coding sequence is TGTGCCAGCAGCGTAGGGTCTAGCCGAAACACCATATATTTT.

The CDR3 DNA reads as TGTGCCAGCAGCTTAGTACGGGGTAGTAATGAAAAACTGTTTTTT. Residues: CASSLVRGSNEKLFF. V and J are TRBV7-2 and TRBJ1-4, with unresolved D. This CDR3 spans 15 amino acids. The germline V gene encodes CDR1 SGHTA and CDR2 FQGNSA. Trimming cost V 1 base and J 4 bases, with 10 bases left between them.

This clone is a singleton in its sample. The chain joins TRBV27 to TRBJ2-3, with D hard to call. The CDR3 consists of 12 residues. Trimming left V 3 bases short and J 5 bases short, with 6 bases between. Germline CDR1 and CDR2: MNHEY and SMNVEV (reference sequence). Written as DNA, the CDR3 is TGTGCCAGCAGTTTCTTTATAGATACGCAGTATTTT. Its protein product is CASSFFIDTQYF.

Details on this clone: One end of the junction varies from germline; a read error may be responsible. The V call is TRBV7-7, the J call TRBJ2-7, with 8 bases that match TRBD1. The CDR3 has 13 residues. Germline V gene data show CDR1 as SSHAT and CDR2 as FNYEAQ (reference sequence). The CDR3 sequence: CASSSDRGNEQYF. For the CDR3, the DNA is TGTGCTAGCAGCTCTGACAGGGGTAACGAGCAGTACTTC.

The V call is TRBV11-2, the J call TRBJ2-1, with 8 bases aligning to TRBD1. Germline V lookup: CDR1 SGHAT, CDR2 FQNNGV. V was clipped by 3 bases and J by 1 base; unmatched bases: 5. There are 16 residues in the CDR3. The CDR3 sequence is CASSFSGGFSYNEQFF. The CDR3 DNA sequence: TGTGCCAGCAGCTTTTCAGGGGGCTTTTCCTACAATGAGCAGTTCTTC.

The chain combines TRBV25-1 with TRBJ2-3, with 8 nucleotides matching TRBD2. V shed 6 bases and J 8 bases; nucleotides not matched to a gene: 13. The CDR3 is 15 residues long. Germline V CDR1 and CDR2: MGHDK, SYGVNS. CDR3 region: CASRGNSGAGGTQYF. DNA of the CDR3: TGTGCCAGCAGGGGGAATAGCGGGGCCGGCGGTACGCAGTATTTT.

This chain links TRBV7-2 with TRBJ1-3; TRBD1 matches 7 bases. With V trimmed by 5 bases and J by 4 bases, 8 bases remained unmatched. Germline assignment: CDR1 SGHTA and CDR2 FQGNSA. The CDR3 totals 15 residues. This CDR3 reads CASSGGTGAGNTIYF. CDR3 nucleotide sequence: TGTGCCAGCAGCGGGGGAACAGGGGCCGGAAACACCATATATTTT.

The chain employs TRBV9 and TRBJ1-3, with D possibly being TRBD1 (5 bases). Trimming pared 0 bases from V and 0 bases from J, leaving 10 bases between. CDR3 size: 16 residues. In germline, CDR1 is SGDLS, CDR2 YYNGEE. The CDR3 DNA reads TGTGCCAGCAGCGTAGGTGCAGGGAACTCTGGAAACACCATATATTTT. Its translation: CASSVGAGNSGNTIYF.

The sample holds one count of this clone. The chain carries TRBV10-3 and TRBJ2-1, with TRBD2 identical over 11 bases. Germline loops: CDR1 ENHRY, CDR2 SYGVKD. J gave up 8 bases and V 4 bases, and 13 bases lay outside the gene matches. This CDR3 contains 17 residues. This chain's CDR3 is CAISGGTSGLPGDEQFF. The CDR3 nucleotides are TGTGCCATCAGTGGGGGGACTAGCGGTCTCCCCGGGGATGAGCAGTTCTTC.

The V and J genes are TRBV5-4 and TRBJ2-4; no firm D call. The CDR3 loop spans 17 amino acids. V was clipped by 1 base and J by 0 bases, with 14 bases between them. Germline V gene lookup returns CDR1 SGHNT and CDR2 YYREEE (reference sequence). The CDR3: CASSLSRFGLAKNIQYF. The CDR3 region has the DNA TGTGCCAGCAGCTTGTCCCGGTTTGGTTTAGCCAAAAACATTCAGTACTTC. Supplemented by reference TRBV5-4 and TRBJ2-4, the full variable domain reads ETGVTQSPTHLIKTRGQQVTLRCSSQSGHNTVSWYQQALGQGPQFIFQYYREEENGRGNFPPRFSGLQFPNYSSELNVNALELDDSALYLCASSLSRFGLAKNIQYFGAGTRLSVL.

The chain joins TRBV27 to TRBJ2-7; TRBD2 is a possible D gene (6 bases). CDR1 and CDR2 from the germline V gene are MNHEY and SMNVEV (reference sequence). Between the trimmed V and J ends, which lost 0 bases and 4 bases, there was a span of 7 bases. The CDR3 has 13 residues. The DNA for the CDR3 is TGTGCCAGCAGTTTATCCGCGGGGTACGAGCAGTACTTC. This codes for CASSLSAGYEQYF.

This chain uses TRBV9 with TRBJ2-7; D is possibly TRBD2 (5 bases). From germline, CDR1 is SGDLS and CDR2 YYNGEE. CDR3 length: 14 amino acids. Trimming took off 0 bases at V and 4 bases at J, with 11 bases between the two ends. The CDR3 here is CASSVEDSEYEQYF. CDR3 sequence (DNA): TGTGCCAGCAGCGTAGAGGATAGCGAATACGAGCAGTACTTC.

The J gene is TRBJ2-7, the V gene TRBV27; TRBD1 agrees at 7 bases. With V trimmed by 4 bases and J by 4 bases, 10 bases remained unmatched. The CDR3 runs to 15 residues. The germline V gene encodes CDR1 MNHEY and CDR2 SMNVEV (reference sequence). CDR3 region: CASSSRDSVFYEQYF. CDR3 coding DNA: TGTGCCAGCAGTTCCCGGGACAGCGTTTTTTACGAGCAGTACTTC.

The V call is TRBV5-4, the J call TRBJ2-3, with 9 bases that match TRBD2. The germline CDR1 and CDR2 sequences are SGHNT and YYREEE (reference sequence). The CDR3 has 13 residues. V shed 5 bases and J 5 bases; nucleotides not matched to a gene: 3. DNA of the CDR3: TGTGCCAGCAGTAGCGGGAGCGAAGATACGCAGTATTTT. Its protein product is CASSSGSEDTQYF.